This T cell receptor beta chain was sequenced during a study of T-cell memory formation after mild COVID-19. Study in general: In these data, TCR clusters were largely donor specific.

TCRdb called the 5' RACE reads again in MiXCR, with one record for every CDR3 protein. The sample lists about 180,000 distinct CDR3 sequences, 18% occurring once. J was trimmed by 7 bases and V by 6 bases; bases with no gene match: 12. The CDR3 runs to 14 residues. Germline-derived CDR1 and CDR2 are SQVTM and ANQGSEA. General study results and limits: The authors left the SARS-CoV-2 specificity of second-wave clones peaking on day 37 unconfirmed. Contracting CD8+ clones were enriched in EMRA, CD4+ mainly in CM and EM. Pre-infection memory held some responding clones, suggesting pre-existing cross-reactive T cells responded.

This clonotype was observed at least ten times. Its matching antigen is unknown. What was sequenced was PBMCs or a T cell subset sorted from them (not recorded which). The receptor's source is a young man who had mild COVID-19 (a few samples of this study predate the infection). Cell type and time point are not known. The chain has TRBV29-1 and TRBJ2-1; 7 bases line up with TRBD1. The CDR3 sequence: CSVLQGILGNEQFF. In DNA, the CDR3 is TGCAGCGTACTACAGGGGATCCTAGGGAATGAGCAGTTCTTC.